Detailed here is one T cell receptor beta chain. The read comes to an end 3 residues before the CDR3 does, leaving the germline J gene to fill in the end. These data come from a study of T cells in women clearing cervical HPV infection. Germline V lookup: CDR1 DFQATT, CDR2 SNEGSKA (reference sequence). V shed 0 bases and J 6 bases; nucleotides not matched to a gene: 8. The length of the CDR3 is 14 residues. Generated by immunoSEQ multiplex PCR, the TCRdb table keeps only in-frame clones and is missing some. The sample data list 20,000 to 30,000 clones. The TCR originated in a woman between 18 and 69 years old with a cervical HPV16 infection that either progressed to CIN3+ or cleared (not recorded which). What was sequenced was blood buffy coat. The chain is built from TRBV20-1 and TRBJ2-7; 7 nucleotides align to TRBD2. CDR3 residues: CSARDPGGSREQYF. The covered CDR3 bases are TGCAGTGCTAGAGACCCAGGCGGGAGTCGCGAG.